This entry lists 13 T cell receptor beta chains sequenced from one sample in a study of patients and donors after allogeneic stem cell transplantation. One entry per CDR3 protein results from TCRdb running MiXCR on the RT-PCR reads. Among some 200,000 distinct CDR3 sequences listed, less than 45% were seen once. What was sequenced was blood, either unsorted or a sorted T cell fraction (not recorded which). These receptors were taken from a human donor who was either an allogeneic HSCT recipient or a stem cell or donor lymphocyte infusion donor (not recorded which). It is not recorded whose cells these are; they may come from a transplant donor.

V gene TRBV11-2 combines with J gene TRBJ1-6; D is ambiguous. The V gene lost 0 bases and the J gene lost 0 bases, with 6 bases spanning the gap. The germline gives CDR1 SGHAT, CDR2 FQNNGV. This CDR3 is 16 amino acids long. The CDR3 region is CASSLEQSSYNSPLHF. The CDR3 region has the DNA TGTGCCAGCAGCTTAGAGCAGAGCTCCTATAATTCACCCCTCCACTTT.

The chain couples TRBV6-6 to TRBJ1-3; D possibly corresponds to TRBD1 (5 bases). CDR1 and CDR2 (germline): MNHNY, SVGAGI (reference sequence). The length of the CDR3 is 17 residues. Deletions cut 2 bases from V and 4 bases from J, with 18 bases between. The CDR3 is CASSYRDRGWKGNTIYF. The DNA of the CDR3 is TGTGCCAGCAGTTACCGGGACCGCGGTTGGAAAGGAAACACCATATATTTT.

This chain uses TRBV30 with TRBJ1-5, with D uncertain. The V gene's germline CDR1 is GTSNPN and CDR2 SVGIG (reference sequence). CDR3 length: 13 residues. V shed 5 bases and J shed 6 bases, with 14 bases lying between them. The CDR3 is CAWDEGKGQPQHF. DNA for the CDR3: TGTGCCTGGGACGAAGGGAAAGGTCAGCCCCAGCATTTT.

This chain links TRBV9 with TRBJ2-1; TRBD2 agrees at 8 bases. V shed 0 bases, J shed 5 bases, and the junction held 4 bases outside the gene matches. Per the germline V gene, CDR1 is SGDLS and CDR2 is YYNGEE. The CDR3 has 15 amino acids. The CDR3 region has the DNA TGTGCCAGCAGCGTAGGTACTAGCGGAGACAATGAGCAGTTCTTC. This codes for CASSVGTSGDNEQFF.

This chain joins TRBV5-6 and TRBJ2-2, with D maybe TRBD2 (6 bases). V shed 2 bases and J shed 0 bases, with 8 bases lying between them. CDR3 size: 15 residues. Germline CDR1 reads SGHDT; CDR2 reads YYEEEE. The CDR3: CASSLGLTNTGELFF. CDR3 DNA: TGTGCCAGCAGCTTAGGACTAACGAACACCGGGGAGCTGTTTTTT.

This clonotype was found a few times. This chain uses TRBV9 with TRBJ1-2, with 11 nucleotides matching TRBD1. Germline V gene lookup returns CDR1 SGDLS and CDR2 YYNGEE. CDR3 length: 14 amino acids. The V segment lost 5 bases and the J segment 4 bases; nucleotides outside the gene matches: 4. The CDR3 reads CASRRDRGFYGYTF. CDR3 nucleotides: TGTGCCAGCAGACGGGACAGGGGGTTCTATGGCTACACCTTC. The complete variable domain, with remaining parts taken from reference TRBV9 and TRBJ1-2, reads DSGVTQTPKHLITATGQRVTLRCSPRSGDLSVYWYQQSLDQGLQFLIQYYNGEERAKGNILERFSAQQFPDLHSELNLSSLELGDSALYFCASRRDRGFYGYTFGSGTRLTVV.

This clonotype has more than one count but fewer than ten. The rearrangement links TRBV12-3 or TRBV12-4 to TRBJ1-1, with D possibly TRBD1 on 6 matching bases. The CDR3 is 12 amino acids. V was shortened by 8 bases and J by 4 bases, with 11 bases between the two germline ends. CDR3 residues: CASGGAGTEAFF. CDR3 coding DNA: TGTGCCAGCGGGGGGGCAGGCACTGAAGCTTTCTTT.

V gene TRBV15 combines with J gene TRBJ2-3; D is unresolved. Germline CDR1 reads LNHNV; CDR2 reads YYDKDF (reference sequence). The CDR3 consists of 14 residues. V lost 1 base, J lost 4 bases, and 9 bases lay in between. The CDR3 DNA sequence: TGTGCCACCAGCAGAGTATCGCGCCCAGATACGCAGTATTTT. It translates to CATSRVSRPDTQYF. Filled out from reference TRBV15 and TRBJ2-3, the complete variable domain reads DAMVIQNPRYQVTQFGKPVTLSCSQTLNHNVMYWYQQKSSQAPKLLFHYYDKDFNNEADTPDNFQSRRPNTSFCFLDIRSPGLGDTAMYLCATSRVSRPDTQYFGPGTRLTVL.

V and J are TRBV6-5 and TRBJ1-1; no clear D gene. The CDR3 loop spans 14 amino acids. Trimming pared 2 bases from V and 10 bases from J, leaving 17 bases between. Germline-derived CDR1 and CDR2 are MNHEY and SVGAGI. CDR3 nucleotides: TGTGCCAGCAGTTACGATGCAGGCCAGGTATCAGCTTTCTTT. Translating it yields CASSYDAGQVSAFF.

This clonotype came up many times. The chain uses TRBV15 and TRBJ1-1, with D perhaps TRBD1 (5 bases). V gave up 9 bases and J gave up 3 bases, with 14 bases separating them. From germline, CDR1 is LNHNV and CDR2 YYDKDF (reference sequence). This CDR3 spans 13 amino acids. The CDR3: CATGWGRDTEAFF. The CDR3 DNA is TGTGCCACGGGTTGGGGCAGGGACACTGAAGCTTTCTTT.

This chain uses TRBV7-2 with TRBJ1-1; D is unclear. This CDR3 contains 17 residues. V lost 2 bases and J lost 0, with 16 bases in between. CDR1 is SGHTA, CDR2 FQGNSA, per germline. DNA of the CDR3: TGTGCCAGCAGCTTAACCTCGGATCTTCTCATGAACACTGAAGCTTTCTTT. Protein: CASSLTSDLLMNTEAFF.

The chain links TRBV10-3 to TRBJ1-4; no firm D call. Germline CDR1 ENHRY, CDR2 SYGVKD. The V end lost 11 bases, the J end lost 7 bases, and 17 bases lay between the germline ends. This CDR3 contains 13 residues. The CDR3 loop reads CACSWGGGEKLFF. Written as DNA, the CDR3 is TGTGCCTGCTCATGGGGAGGCGGTGAAAAACTGTTTTTT.

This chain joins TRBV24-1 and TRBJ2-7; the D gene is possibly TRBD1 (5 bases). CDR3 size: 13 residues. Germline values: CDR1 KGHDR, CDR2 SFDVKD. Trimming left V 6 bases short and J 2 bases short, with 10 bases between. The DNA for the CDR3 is TGTGCCACCAGTCGGACAACCACCTACGAGCAGTACTTC. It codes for CATSRTTTYEQYF.